This is a list of T cell receptor beta chains from one sample in a study of T cell changes during pregnancy in multiple sclerosis. Method: immunoSEQ multiplex PCR; TCRdb's copy keeps in-frame clones and lacks some. The profile shows over 45,000 clones, approximately 90% of them singletons. The specimen was CD4+ T cells from peripheral blood mononuclear cells, collected after pregnancy. The receptor set was obtained from a female donor with multiple sclerosis, enrolled in a pregnancy study. The CDR3 runs from the conserved cysteine through the conserved F or W. A D gene is named only where the DNA matches it firmly. Clone size is stated in some rows and not others, as once, few, many or a class when expanded.

V gene: TRBV4-1; J gene: TRBJ1-1; D gene: NA; clone size: NA; CDR3 DNA: TGCGCCAGCAGCCTTTTCGGGACTTTGGACACTGAAGCTTTCTTT; CDR3 protein: CASSLFGTLDTEAFF
V gene: TRBV15; J gene: TRBJ2-1; D gene: TRBD2; clone size: NA; CDR3 DNA: TGTGCCACCAGCGGGGCCGGGACTAGCGGAGATAGAGGCAATGAGCAGTTCTTC; CDR3 protein: CATSGAGTSGDRGNEQFF
V gene: TRBV2; J gene: TRBJ1-6; D gene: NA; clone size: once; CDR3 DNA: TGTGCCAGCAAGAGGATACGGGAACGATCACCCCTCCACTTT; CDR3 protein: CASKRIRERSPLHF
V gene: TRBV6-5; J gene: TRBJ2-1; D gene: TRBD1; clone size: NA; CDR3 DNA: TGTGCCAGCAGACGGGACAGGCAACTCAATGAGCAGTTCTTC; CDR3 protein: CASRRDRQLNEQFF
V gene: TRBV11-3; J gene: TRBJ2-3; D gene: NA; clone size: NA; CDR3 DNA: TGTGCCAGCAGTTCCTTCGTCGCGGGAAGACACACAGATACGCAGTATTTT; CDR3 protein: CASSSFVAGRHTDTQYF
V gene: TRBV9; J gene: TRBJ1-1; D gene: NA; clone size: few; CDR3 DNA: TGTGCCAGCAGCTTACGGCCTTCCTTGGGGGGCACTGAAGCTTTCTTT; CDR3 protein: CASSLRPSLGGTEAFF
V gene: TRBV14; J gene: TRBJ2-2; D gene: NA; clone size: NA; CDR3 DNA: TGTGCCAGCAGCCAGCGCGGGACCACCGGGGAGCTGTTTTTT; CDR3 protein: CASSQRGTTGELFF
V gene: TRBV19; J gene: TRBJ2-7; D gene: TRBD2; clone size: NA; CDR3 DNA: TGTGCCAGTAGTCCGTTAGCGGGAGATTTTGGCGAGCAGTACTTC; CDR3 protein: CASSPLAGDFGEQYF
V gene: TRBV6-1; J gene: TRBJ1-5; D gene: NA; clone size: NA; CDR3 DNA: TGTGCCAGCAGTGGTAGGACAGATAGCAATCAGCCCCAGCATTTT; CDR3 protein: CASSGRTDSNQPQHF
V gene: TRBV10-3; J gene: TRBJ1-1; D gene: NA; clone size: NA; CDR3 DNA: TGTGCCATCAGTGACAGGGTAGACACTGAAGCTTTCTTT; CDR3 protein: CAISDRVDTEAFF
V gene: TRBV6-6; J gene: TRBJ2-3; D gene: TRBD2; clone size: NA; CDR3 DNA: TGTGCCAGCAGTCGGACTAGCGGGAGAGGGGCAGATACGCAGTATTTT; CDR3 protein: CASSRTSGRGADTQYF
V gene: TRBV28; J gene: TRBJ1-1; D gene: TRBD1; clone size: NA; CDR3 DNA: TGTGCCAGCACTACAGGCGGGACAGGAAACACTGAAGCTTTCTTT; CDR3 protein: CASTTGGTGNTEAFF
V gene: TRBV7-2; J gene: TRBJ1-1; D gene: NA; clone size: few; CDR3 DNA: TGTGCCAGCAGCTTAGGGGAGGGGAACACTGAAGCTTTCTTT; CDR3 protein: CASSLGEGNTEAFF
V gene: TRBV28; J gene: TRBJ2-3; D gene: NA; clone size: once; CDR3 DNA: TGTGCCAGTCAGTTTACCCGAGGTACGCAGTATTTT; CDR3 protein: CASQFTRGTQYF
V gene: TRBV28; J gene: TRBJ2-7; D gene: NA; clone size: NA; CDR3 DNA: TGTGCCAGCAGTTCCTATGGGGGGGCGGGCTACGAGCAGTACTTC; CDR3 protein: CASSSYGGAGYEQYF
V gene: TRBV7-2; J gene: TRBJ1-1; D gene: NA; clone size: NA; CDR3 DNA: TGTGCCAGCAGCTTCCGGGGAGGAGGCACTGAAGCTTTCTTT; CDR3 protein: CASSFRGGGTEAFF
V gene: TRBV15; J gene: TRBJ2-1; D gene: NA; clone size: NA; CDR3 DNA: TGTGCCACCAGCAGAGCCGTGTACAATGAGCAGTTCTTC; CDR3 protein: CATSRAVYNEQFF
V gene: TRBV30; J gene: TRBJ2-7; D gene: NA; clone size: NA; CDR3 DNA: TGTGCCTGGAGTGTTGACAGTTCCTACGAGCAGTACTTC; CDR3 protein: CAWSVDSSYEQYF
V gene: TRBV2; J gene: TRBJ2-7; D gene: NA; clone size: NA; CDR3 DNA: TGTGCCTCTACGGACAGCTCTGCGGCCTACGAGCAGTACTTC; CDR3 protein: CASTDSSAAYEQYF
V gene: TRBV30; J gene: TRBJ2-5; D gene: NA; clone size: few; CDR3 DNA: TGTGCCTGGAACAGCAACCAAGAGACCCAGTACTTC; CDR3 protein: CAWNSNQETQYF
V gene: TRBV15; J gene: TRBJ2-1; D gene: TRBD2; clone size: NA; CDR3 DNA: TGTGCCACCAGCAGAGACCTACCGACTAGCGGGCACTACAATGAGCAGTTCTTC; CDR3 protein: CATSRDLPTSGHYNEQFF
V gene: TRBV4-3; J gene: TRBJ2-1; D gene: TRBD2; clone size: NA; CDR3 DNA: TGCGCCAGCAGCCAGTGGACTAGCGGGAGGTCCAGCTCCTACAATGAGCAGTTCTTC; CDR3 protein: CASSQWTSGRSSSYNEQFF
V gene: TRBV4-1; J gene: TRBJ2-5; D gene: TRBD2; clone size: NA; CDR3 DNA: TGCGCCAGCAGCCCTTTAGCGGGAGTACGAACCCAGTACTTC; CDR3 protein: CASSPLAGVRTQYF
V gene: TRBV7-2; J gene: TRBJ2-2; D gene: TRBD2; clone size: NA; CDR3 DNA: TGTGCCAGCAGCCGTGGCGCTGCGGGAGGGAACACCGGGGAGCTGTTTTTT; CDR3 protein: CASSRGAAGGNTGELFF
V gene: TRBV7-9; J gene: TRBJ1-2; D gene: TRBD1; clone size: NA; CDR3 DNA: TGTGCCAGCAGCTTAGCAGCATCGACAGGGTATGGCTACACCTTC; CDR3 protein: CASSLAASTGYGYTF
V gene: TRBV2; J gene: TRBJ1-5; D gene: TRBD1; clone size: NA; CDR3 DNA: TGTGCCAGCAGCCGGGACAGTAGTTGGAATCAGCCCCAGCATTTT; CDR3 protein: CASSRDSSWNQPQHF
V gene: TRBV18; J gene: TRBJ2-7; D gene: TRBD2; clone size: once; CDR3 DNA: TGTGCCAGCTCACCGCGGCTAGCGGAGACATACGAGCAGTACTTC; CDR3 protein: CASSPRLAETYEQYF
V gene: TRBV9; J gene: TRBJ2-2; D gene: NA; clone size: NA; CDR3 DNA: TGTGCCAGCAGCTCAGGCGCCCCGGCCGGGGAGCTGTTTTTT; CDR3 protein: CASSSGAPAGELFF
V gene: TRBV11-2; J gene: TRBJ2-1; D gene: TRBD2; clone size: NA; CDR3 DNA: TGTGCCAGCAGCTTAGATAGCGCGTCACCCGGGGGGATTTCCTACAATGAGCAGTTCTTC; CDR3 protein: CASSLDSASPGGISYNEQFF
V gene: TRBV19; J gene: TRBJ2-5; D gene: NA; clone size: NA; CDR3 DNA: TGTGCCAGTAAATTTAGCGGAAGAGGGGATGGAGAGACCCAGTACTTC; CDR3 protein: CASKFSGRGDGETQYF
V gene: TRBV19; J gene: TRBJ2-2; D gene: NA; clone size: few; CDR3 DNA: TGTGCCAGTAATCGTGGACTGAACACCGGGGAGCTGTTTTTT; CDR3 protein: CASNRGLNTGELFF
V gene: TRBV7-9; J gene: TRBJ2-1; D gene: NA; clone size: NA; CDR3 DNA: TGTGCCAGCAGCTCCGGCTCCTACAATGAGCAGTTCTTC; CDR3 protein: CASSSGSYNEQFF
V gene: TRBV19; J gene: TRBJ2-7; D gene: NA; clone size: NA; CDR3 DNA: TGTGCCAGTAGTGATGGGACAAGGGGAAGGTACGAGCAGTACTTC; CDR3 protein: CASSDGTRGRYEQYF
V gene: TRBV30; J gene: TRBJ2-6; D gene: NA; clone size: NA; CDR3 DNA: TGTGCCTGGAGTTCGACGGGGAGCTCTGGGGCCAACGTCCTGACTTTC; CDR3 protein: CAWSSTGSSGANVLTF
V gene: TRBV2; J gene: TRBJ1-2; D gene: TRBD1; clone size: NA; CDR3 DNA: TGTGCCAGCAGTGGAGGACCGGGACAGAAAAACTATGGCTACACCTTC; CDR3 protein: CASSGGPGQKNYGYTF
V gene: TRBV27; J gene: TRBJ1-1; D gene: TRBD1; clone size: few; CDR3 DNA: TGTGCCAGCAGATCCGGGACAGCCAGAAAAGCTTTCTTT; CDR3 protein: CASRSGTARKAFF
V gene: TRBV6-6; J gene: TRBJ2-7; D gene: NA; clone size: NA; CDR3 DNA: TGTGCCAGCAGTTCCGCCTACGAGCAGTACTTC; CDR3 protein: CASSSAYEQYF
V gene: TRBV7-8; J gene: TRBJ1-2; D gene: NA; clone size: NA; CDR3 DNA: TGTGCCAGCAGCCCGGGTCCCAGTTATGGCTACACCTTC; CDR3 protein: CASSPGPSYGYTF
V gene: TRBV28; J gene: TRBJ1-4; D gene: NA; clone size: NA; CDR3 DNA: TGTGCCAGCAGTTTATTGGGACAAGCAACTAATGAAAAACTGTTTTTT; CDR3 protein: CASSLLGQATNEKLFF
V gene: TRBV5-1; J gene: TRBJ2-2; D gene: NA; clone size: NA; CDR3 DNA: TGCGCCAGCAGCTTGGACCCGAGAGGCCCCGGGGAGCTGTTTTTT; CDR3 protein: CASSLDPRGPGELFF
V gene: TRBV28; J gene: TRBJ2-7; D gene: TRBD2; clone size: once; CDR3 DNA: TGTGCCAGCAGCATGCCCGGGAGGGCCCACGAGCAGTACTTC; CDR3 protein: CASSMPGRAHEQYF
V gene: TRBV5-6; J gene: TRBJ2-1; D gene: TRBD1; clone size: NA; CDR3 DNA: TGTGCCAGCAGCCCATCCGGGACAGCATACAATGAGCAGTTCTTC; CDR3 protein: CASSPSGTAYNEQFF
V gene: TRBV28; J gene: TRBJ2-7; D gene: NA; clone size: NA; CDR3 DNA: TGTGCCAGCTCAGGGGCCTACGAGCAGTACTTC; CDR3 protein: CASSGAYEQYF
V gene: TRBV7-8; J gene: TRBJ1-2; D gene: TRBD1; clone size: NA; CDR3 DNA: TGTGCCAGCAGCTTACCCGGGACAGGGGGCTCTGGCTACACCTTC; CDR3 protein: CASSLPGTGGSGYTF
V gene: TRBV28; J gene: TRBJ1-2; D gene: NA; clone size: once; CDR3 DNA: TGTGCCAGCAGTCCAGGGGACCGCAGCTTCTATGGCTACACCTTC; CDR3 protein: CASSPGDRSFYGYTF
V gene: TRBV9; J gene: TRBJ1-1; D gene: TRBD1; clone size: NA; CDR3 DNA: TGTGCCAGCAGCCCACAGGTGGTGCTCTCAGGGGGCACTGAAGCTTTCTTT; CDR3 protein: CASSPQVVLSGGTEAFF